This T cell receptor (beta chain) stems from a study of radiotherapy plus CTLA-4 blockade in lung cancer. Germline-derived CDR1 and CDR2 are ENHRY and SYGVKD. This CDR3 has 13 residues. The V end was cut by 9 bases, the J end by 3 bases, with 14 bases between. Sequencing was performed with immunoSEQ multiplex PCR; in TCRdb, only in-frame clones are kept and a portion is missing. Of roughly 59,000 clones detected, 65% to 80% appear once; the ten largest clones hold approximately 8.3%. Each patient with chemo-refractory metastatic non-small-cell lung cancer was treated with focal radiation plus CTLA-4 blockade using ipilimumab. Concerning this clone itself: Its cognate antigen is unknown.

Study results and limitations: TCR clones from tumors expanded in blood after radiotherapy plus ipilimumab. Interferon-beta and early blood T cell clone dynamics reportedly predicted response best.

This chain uses TRBV10-3 with TRBJ1-1; perhaps TRBD1 as D (6 bases). Source: peripheral blood, taken from a patient treated with radiotherapy plus ipilimumab. The sequence derives from a human donor with non-small cell lung cancer whose response to radiotherapy plus ipilimumab could not be evaluated. The CDR3, as DNA: TGTGCCATTCACAGGGAACCGGACACTGAAGCTTTCTTT. Its translation: CAIHREPDTEAFF.